This T cell receptor beta chain stems from a study of T cells in localized non-small cell lung cancer. CDR1 is MNHGY and CDR2 is SAAAGT in the germline V gene. The CDR3 loop spans 13 amino acids. The V end was cut by 2 bases, the J end by 6 bases, with 10 bases between. This clone was seen a few times. The table came from immunoSEQ multiplex PCR; TCRdb's copy has only in-frame clones and leaves some out. Here the sample spans 2,500 to 3,000 clones, about 33% being singletons. The J gene is TRBJ1-1, the V gene TRBV6-8, with D possibly matching TRBD1 (6 bases). This sample comprised lung tumor tissue, obtained before any cancer treatment. This TCR was sampled from a man aged 40 to 70 with stage I lung adenocarcinoma. The DNA of the CDR3 is TGTGCCAGCAGTTACCTCAGGGGTCCTGAAGCTTTCTTT. This sequence encodes CASSYLRGPEAFF.